This T cell receptor beta chain is from a study of liver allograft versus peripheral blood T cells. About the study: Transplanted livers and recipients' peripheral blood had their T cell receptor repertoires compared. Findings and caveats of the study: A difference was reportedly observed between T cell receptor repertoires inside liver allografts and those in peripheral blood.

Each CDR3 protein gets one entry after TCRdb re-called the reads with MiXCR. The table includes over 10,000 distinct CDR3 sequences, 25% to 35% detected once. V lost 3 bases, J lost 0 bases, and 10 bases stayed unmatched. CDR3 size: 18 residues. Germline values: CDR1 MDHEN, CDR2 SYDVKM. As to this clonotype: Its specificity is not known.

The chain recombines TRBV28 with TRBJ1-4; TRBD1 aligns across 7 bases. This sequence was found in a human patient who had a liver transplant. Some T cells may have originated in the graft donor. The CDR3 bases are TGTGCCAGCAGTTTTCGGAGACAGGGAGGAGCAACTAATGAAAAACTGTTTTTT. This gives the protein CASSFRRQGGATNEKLFF.